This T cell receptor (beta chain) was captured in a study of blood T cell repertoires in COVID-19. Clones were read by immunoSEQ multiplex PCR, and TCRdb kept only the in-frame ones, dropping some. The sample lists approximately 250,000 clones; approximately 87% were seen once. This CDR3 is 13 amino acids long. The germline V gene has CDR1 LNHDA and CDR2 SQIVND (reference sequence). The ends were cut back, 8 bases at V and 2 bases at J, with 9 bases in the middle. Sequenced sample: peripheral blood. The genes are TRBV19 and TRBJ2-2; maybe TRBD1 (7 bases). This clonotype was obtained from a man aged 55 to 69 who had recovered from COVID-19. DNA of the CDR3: TGTGCCAGTGGAGGGGGCAACACCGGGGAGCTGTTTTTT. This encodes CASGGGNTGELFF.